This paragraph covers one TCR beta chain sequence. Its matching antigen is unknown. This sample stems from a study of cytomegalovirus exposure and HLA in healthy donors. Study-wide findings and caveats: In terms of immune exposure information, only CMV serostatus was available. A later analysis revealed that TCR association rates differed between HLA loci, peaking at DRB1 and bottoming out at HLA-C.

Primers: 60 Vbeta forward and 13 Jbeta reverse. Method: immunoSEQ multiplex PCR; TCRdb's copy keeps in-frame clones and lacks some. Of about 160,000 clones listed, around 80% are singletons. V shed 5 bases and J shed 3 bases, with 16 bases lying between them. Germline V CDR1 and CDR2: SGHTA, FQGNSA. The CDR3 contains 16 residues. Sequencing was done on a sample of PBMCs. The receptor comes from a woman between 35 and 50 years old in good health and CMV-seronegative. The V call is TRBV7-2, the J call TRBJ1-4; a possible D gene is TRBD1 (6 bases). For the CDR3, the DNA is TGTGCCAGCAGCCCGGGACACCATGCCTCTAATGAAAAACTGTTTTTT. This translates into CASSPGHHASNEKLFF.